This section outlines one TCR beta chain sequence together with its context. Its cognate antigen is unknown. The 120-subject validation cohort, separate from the roughly 670-subject first cohort, included the donors. This sample stems from a study of cytomegalovirus exposure and HLA in healthy donors. TCRdb's copy holds only in-frame clones and misses some; the assay was immunoSEQ multiplex PCR. This table holds approximately 98,000 clones, approximately 96% found once. Study-level points and caveats: The study listed roughly 150 cytomegalovirus-associated TCR beta chains. The classifier reportedly diagnosed cytomegalovirus status with high specificity and sensitivity. Some public TCRs appeared in many individuals, while most sequences were rare.

The sequence was collected from a woman in her late teens or twenties in good health and CMV-seronegative. Sequencing used PBMCs.

The CDR3 protein is CANLALHEQFF. As DNA, the CDR3 is TGTGCCAACTTAGCGTTGCATGAGCAGTTCTTC. The chain has TRBV2 and TRBJ2-1, with a tentative D call TRBD2 (5 bases). V was clipped by 10 bases and J by 8 bases, with 12 bases between them. The germline V gene encodes CDR1 SNHLY and CDR2 FYNNEI. The CDR3 is 11 amino acids.